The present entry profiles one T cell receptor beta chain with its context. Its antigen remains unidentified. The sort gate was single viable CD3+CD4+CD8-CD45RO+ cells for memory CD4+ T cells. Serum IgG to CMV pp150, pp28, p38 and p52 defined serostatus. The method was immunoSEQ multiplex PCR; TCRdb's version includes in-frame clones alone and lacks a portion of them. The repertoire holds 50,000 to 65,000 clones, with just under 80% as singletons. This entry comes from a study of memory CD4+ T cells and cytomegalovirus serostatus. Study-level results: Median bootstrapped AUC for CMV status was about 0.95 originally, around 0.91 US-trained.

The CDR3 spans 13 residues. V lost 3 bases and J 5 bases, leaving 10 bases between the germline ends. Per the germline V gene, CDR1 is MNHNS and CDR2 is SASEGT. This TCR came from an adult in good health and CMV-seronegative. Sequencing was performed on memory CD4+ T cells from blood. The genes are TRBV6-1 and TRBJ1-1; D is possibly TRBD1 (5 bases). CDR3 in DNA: TGTGCCAGCAGTGACAGGGTAGTTACTGAAGCTTTCTTT. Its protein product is CASSDRVVTEAFF.